The TCR beta chain under discussion was sequenced for a study of shared clonotypes between healthy human individuals. This CDR3 comprises 15 residues. Germline V gene data show CDR1 as SNHLY and CDR2 as FYNNEI. V shed 8 bases and J 6 bases; nucleotides not matched to a gene: 12. CD4+ cells yielded CD45RA+ naive and CD45RA-negative memory subsets. DNA at approximately 200 ng, around 30,000 T cell genomes, went into sorted-subset replicate PCRs. Produced via immunoSEQ multiplex PCR; TCRdb's table is partial and in-frame only. The sample includes about 1 million clones, around 78% of them seen just once.

The sequenced sample consisted of memory CD4+ T cells from PBMCs. Stated subset: CD45RA-negative fraction. V gene TRBV2 combines with J gene TRBJ2-1; TRBD1 matches 8 bases. The TCR comes from a young man in good health. Some clones in this sample may be carry-over from other donors' samples. In DNA form, the CDR3 reads TGTGCCAGCCGACTTGGACAGGGACGGGGCAATGAGCAGTTCTTC. Protein sequence: CASRLGQGRGNEQFF.